This entry is about one TCR beta chain. With 3 bases removed from V and 4 bases from J, the gap between germline ends came to 15 bases. The CDR3 length is 15 residues. Germline V gives CDR1 KGHSH, CDR2 LQKENI. This sample was taken from a study of blood T cell repertoires in COVID-19. Original analysis: Amplification from reference gene primers served as the basis for estimated nucleated cell counts. TCRdb keeps only in-frame clones here, not all; method: immunoSEQ multiplex PCR. The V and J calls and clone size were taken over from that table, and D and trimming were inferred from the DNA. Of 210,000 or so clones in the sample, roughly 78% are singletons; the top ten hold approximately 3%.

The chain is built from TRBV18 and TRBJ1-2, with D perhaps TRBD1 (5 bases). The sequence came from a woman over 75 with active or convalescent COVID-19. The source material was peripheral blood. CDR3 region: CASSPDNSAAYGYTF. CDR3 bases: TGTGCCAGCTCACCGGACAACAGTGCGGCCTATGGCTACACCTTC. Full variable domain (missing parts from reference TRBV18 and TRBJ1-2): NAGVMQNPRHLVRRRGQEARLRCSPMKGHSHVYWYRQLPEEGLKFMVYLQKENIIDESGMPKERFSAEFPKEGPSILRIQQVVRGDSAAYFCASSPDNSAAYGYTFGSGTRLTVV.